This T cell receptor (beta chain) came from a study of immune heterogeneity within non-small cell lung tumors (dated by TCRdb to 2017 to 2018). Study-wide context: By histology, the tumors were several squamous cell carcinomas, about ten non-squamous carcinomas and 1 tumor not otherwise specified. The study combined whole-exome sequencing, RNA-seq and TCR beta repertoire sequencing of multiple spatially distinct regions from each NSCLC tumor to examine intratumoral immune heterogeneity. TCR repertoires were analyzed from about 60 tumor loci of roughly 16 patients, whereas transcriptome data were available for only around 42 loci from eleven to twelve patients. Binding of neoantigens to the HLA alleles of each patient was predicted with netMHCpan-3.0 for mutant peptides of 8 to 11 amino acids. Broader findings and caveats from the paper: For the most part, high-frequency TCR beta clonotypes differed from one individual patient to another. Within a patient, the same dominant CDR3B clonotypes appeared at multiple loci, but different tumor locations also contained unique high-frequency clones. A statistically significant but moderate positive correlation (R roughly 0.34) was observed between local T-cell repertoire clonality and local tumor mutational burden.

Genomic DNA extracted from bulk tumor tissue served as TCR template, with around 590 ng gDNA amplified per sample. During surgery, several biopsies were collected from each primary tumor and placed as far from one another as possible within the tumor mass. The study cohort was described as untreated, and the patients were newly diagnosed NSCLC cases having curative surgery. The donor group was made up of about 14 newly diagnosed non-small cell lung cancer patients undergoing surgery with curative intent. Resected tumor masses were reviewed by two independent pathologists. Sequencing was performed only on DNA and RNA samples of high quality. Note on this clonotype: Its cognate antigen has yet to be identified. Base qualities are not provided; no much larger clone lies one nucleotide away.

CDR1 is given as LNHDA and CDR2 as SQIVND, both from the germline V gene (reference sequence). Relative to germline, V is 8 bases shorter and J is 6 bases shorter, with 13 bases between their ends. The CDR3 runs 12 amino acids, cysteine and phenylalanine included. CDR3 DNA is the only sequence kept; it has 36 bases, read in frame from the first base. The TCR beta CDR3 region was amplified with a multiplex PCR system, in which a first round of around 11 cycles was run using 32 V-gene forward and 13 J-gene reverse primers. First-round PCR used a QIAGEN Multiplex PCR Kit, and primer sequences were filed in Chinese patent CN105087789A. Illumina universal primers were attached in a second round of PCR run with the Phusion High-Fidelity PCR Kit. Sequencing of the TCR libraries was done on the Illumina HiSeq X Ten platform in paired-end mode with a 151 bp read length. Concerning the study's data processing: Cutadapt was used to discard reads without multiplex PCR primers, PEAR merged the read pairs, and MiXCR with default settings called the CDR3 regions. Shannon entropy measured repertoire diversity, and clonality was calculated as one minus the Shannon entropy divided by the ln of the count of productive unique sequences. Dominant or high-frequency T-cell clones were defined as clonotypes at frequencies of at least 0.5%. The public reads were reanalyzed by TCRdb: fastp trimming at Q25, MiXCR alignment, in-frame beta chains only. Each record represents a unique CDR3 protein, reported with the most common genes and DNA among its rows. TCRdb's processing, not the study's, gives the V and J calls here. Present in this sample are about 1,200 distinct CDR3 sequences, about 51% of which were seen just once. Of the sample, roughly 17% falls within the top ten clones.

The clonotype was recovered from a man aged 60-69 years with non-small cell lung cancer. Specimen: lung tumor tissue. The V gene is TRBV19 and the J gene is TRBJ1-2; D gene: possibly TRBD1, on 5 matching bases. The CDR3 in this case is CASSRGVDGYTF. The bases are TGTGCCAGTTCGAGAGGGGTTGATGGCTACACCTTC.